This T cell receptor (beta chain) was recovered during a study of immune heterogeneity within non-small cell lung tumors. This clonotype was observed at least ten times. Antigen: not known. The CDR3 covers 15 residues. V lost 4 bases, J lost 7 bases, and 7 bases stayed unmatched. TCRs were amplified from 600 ng gDNA of bulk tumor per sample. Every primary tumor yielded several biopsies, spaced far apart, that were taken during surgery. Samples came from untreated patients having curative surgery for newly diagnosed non-small cell lung cancer. Surgery with curative intent was being performed on the donors, who were newly diagnosed non-small cell lung cancer patients. Multiplex PCR (32 V and 13 J primers) was used to amplify the TCR beta CDR3. Each CDR3 protein is one row after TCRdb ran MiXCR on the multiplex PCR reads. The table shows over 20,000 distinct CDR3 sequences, with around 27% occurring only once.

The study's findings and limits: Largely, high-frequency T-cell receptor beta clonotypes differed from one individual patient to another. Within each patient, tumor sites shared identical dominant CDR3 beta clonotypes and also held site-unique high-frequency clones. Higher local tumor mutational burden went with moderately higher local T-cell clonality, R roughly 0.35.

The J gene is TRBJ1-3, the V gene TRBV12-3 or TRBV12-4; TRBD1 agrees at 10 bases. Sample: lung tumor tissue. The clonotype originates from a middle-aged man with non-small cell lung cancer. CDR3 bases: TGTGCCAGCAGTTCAGACAGGGGGCGAGGCAACACCATATATTTT. It codes for CASSSDRGRGNTIYF.